The T cell receptor beta chain under discussion was sequenced for a study of T cells in Graves' hyperthyroidism and ophthalmopathy. Findings and limits, study-wide: Using 13 V-J features, a model discriminated ophthalmopathy from stable hyperthyroidism.

Researchers barred patients who had uncontrolled infection, other autoimmune disease, pregnancy or lactation. Clinicians diagnosed patients from clinical symptoms, serum thyroxine and TRAb, thyroid ultrasound and orbital computed tomography. The germline CDR1 and CDR2 sequences are MNHGY and SAAAGT. The CDR3 is made up of 16 amino acids. As for this clonotype: Its specificity is not known. A much larger clone differs by one base, so this may be a read error.

TCR beta CDR3 region amplification was performed from RNA transcripts. The TCR CDR3 was amplified in a first-round RT-PCR using the HTBI primer set. TCRdb itself ran the multiplex PCR reads through MiXCR, one entry per CDR3 protein. This table has around 250,000 distinct CDR3 sequences, less than 15% appearing once. The sequence came from a woman between 40 and 50 years old with Graves' hyperthyroidism that later progressed to Graves' ophthalmopathy. Sequenced: blood. The chain employs TRBV6-8 and TRBJ1-4; 9 bases are shared with TRBD1. Written as DNA, the CDR3 is TGTGCCAGCAGTTACCAGACAGGGGGAACTAATGAAAGACTGTTTTTT. This encodes CASSYQTGGTNERLFF.